This entry is about one T cell receptor (beta chain). The data derive from a study of T cell changes during pregnancy in multiple sclerosis. The V end lost 4 bases, the J end lost 5 bases, and 9 bases lay between the germline ends. The CDR3 runs 12 residues. The germline gives CDR1 SGHDT, CDR2 YYEEEE. Using immunoSEQ multiplex PCR, the repertoire was profiled, and TCRdb retains in-frame clones only, with some absent. This sample has about 24,000 clones, with approximately 90% found just once. The source of this sequence is a female donor in good health, enrolled as a control in a pregnancy study. The chain uses TRBV5-6 and TRBJ1-2; D unresolved. The sequencing here drew on CD8+ T cells from peripheral blood mononuclear cells, taken in the first trimester of pregnancy. The CDR3 DNA sequence: TGTGCCAGCAGCGAGGGCGGTTATGGCTACACCTTC. As protein: CASSEGGYGYTF. The full variable domain, rest sourced from reference TRBV5-6 and TRBJ1-2, is DAGVTQSPTHLIKTRGQQVTLRCSPKSGHDTVSWYQQALGQGPQFIFQYYEEEERQRGNFPDRFSGHQFPNYSSELNVNALLLGDSALYLCASSEGGYGYTFGSGTRLTVV.